The 21 T cell receptor beta chains below come from one sample, sequenced in a study of monozygotic twins with inflammatory bowel disease. TCRdb reprocessed the 5' RACE reads and stores each CDR3 protein as one record, lacking DNA. This sample's clone table lists roughly 330,000 distinct CDR3 sequences. Specimen: blood. The receptors come from a human donor with ulcerative colitis or Crohn's disease, or a healthy co-twin of an affected twin (not recorded which).

The gene calls are TRBV5-1 and TRBJ1-1. This CDR3 is 14 amino acids long. The V gene's germline CDR1 is SGHRS and CDR2 YFSETQ. The CDR3 sequence is CASSLAVANTEAFF.

The chain employs TRBV4-1 and TRBJ2-2; no DNA is available, so the TRBD1 call from TCRdb remains unchecked. The CDR3 is made up of 19 amino acids. From germline, CDR1 is MGHRA and CDR2 YSYEKL. The CDR3 region is CASSQDTPGGRFSTGELFF.

The chain links TRBV4-3 to TRBJ2-3; TCRdb's D call of TRBD2 is untestable without DNA. The CDR3 totals 14 residues. Germline V CDR1 and CDR2: LGHNA, YSLEER. CDR3 sequence: CASSQEPLSDTQYF.

The rearrangement links TRBV12-3 or TRBV12-4 to TRBJ1-5. The CDR3 is made up of 12 amino acids. The CDR3 protein is CASTMGNQPQHF.

The V and J genes are TRBV20-1 and TRBJ2-1; TCRdb's D call of TRBD1 is untestable without DNA. This CDR3 region has 12 residues. Germline CDR1 is DFQATT and CDR2 is SNEGSKA (reference sequence). This CDR3 reads CSARVGANGQFF.

CDR3 sequence reads: CASSARAYEQYF. J is TRBJ2-7 and V is TRBV2. The CDR3 extends over 12 amino acids. CDR1 and CDR2 (germline): SNHLY, FYNNEI.

The chain uses TRBV20-1 and TRBJ2-1; the D call of TRBD1 rests on TCRdb alone, since no DNA is present to check it. CDR1 and CDR2 from the germline V gene are DFQATT and SNEGSKA (reference sequence). The CDR3 length is 15 residues. This CDR3 reads CSARDWRQDYNEQFF.

The chain uses TRBV19 and TRBJ1-2; checking the TCRdb D call of TRBD1 is not possible without DNA. CDR1 and CDR2 from the germline V gene are LNHDA and SQIVND (reference sequence). This CDR3 comprises 17 residues. This chain's CDR3 is CASKKTGQAEAYYGYTF.

The chain has TRBV20-1 and TRBJ2-1; the TCRdb D gene call, TRBD2, has no DNA to confirm it. The germline V gene has CDR1 DFQATT and CDR2 SNEGSKA (reference sequence). The CDR3 length is 14 residues. The CDR3 here is CSATGLADYNEQFF.

The chain uses TRBV6-1 and TRBJ2-5; TCRdb outputs TRBD1, but without DNA this stays unchecked. This CDR3 has 13 amino acids. Germline CDR1 MNHNS, CDR2 SASEGT. The CDR3 is CASSVQGQETQYF.

The chain carries TRBV5-1 and TRBJ2-5. This CDR3 has 12 amino acids. CDR1 is SGHRS, CDR2 YFSETQ, per germline. The CDR3 sequence is CAFQGSQETQYF.

V gene TRBV10-3 combines with J gene TRBJ2-3; TCRdb's assignment of TRBD1 cannot be checked, as there is no DNA. This CDR3 has 16 amino acids. Germline V gives CDR1 ENHRY, CDR2 SYGVKD. CDR3 residues: CAIQPETGGMRDTQYF.

V gene TRBV3-1 combines with J gene TRBJ2-1; as DNA is missing, the TRBD1 call by TCRdb cannot be tested. The germline V gene encodes CDR1 LGHDT and CDR2 YNNKEL (reference sequence). The CDR3 extends over 15 amino acids. The CDR3 sequence is CASSQAGQGVNEQFF.

The chain carries TRBV7-2 and TRBJ2-2; TCRdb gives TRBD1 as the D gene, but with no DNA this cannot be confirmed. This CDR3 is 15 amino acids long. CDR1 and CDR2 from the germline V gene are SGHTA and FQGNSA. CDR3 region: CAGRTGGPNTGELFF.

The rearrangement uses TRBV9 and TRBJ1-1. Germline values: CDR1 SGDLS, CDR2 YYNGEE. The CDR3 loop spans 14 amino acids. CDR3 loop: CASSVGGMNTEAFF.

The chain recombines TRBV27 with TRBJ1-2; the D call from TCRdb, TRBD1, cannot be confirmed without DNA. Germline V gene lookup returns CDR1 MNHEY and CDR2 SMNVEV (reference sequence). The CDR3 spans 14 residues. The CDR3: CASSLSGQGYGYTF.

The chain carries TRBV6-5 and TRBJ1-6; TCRdb's D gene call, TRBD1, goes unchecked for lack of DNA. CDR1 and CDR2 from the germline V gene are MNHEY and SVGAGI. This CDR3 has 18 amino acids. CDR3 protein: CASSFYRVTALYNSPLHF.

V gene TRBV5-1 combines with J gene TRBJ2-7; TCRdb gives TRBD2 as the D gene, but with no DNA this cannot be confirmed. Germline loops: CDR1 SGHRS, CDR2 YFSETQ. The CDR3 length is 15 residues. The CDR3 sequence is CASSLDGRAGEEQYF.

The gene calls are TRBV9 and TRBJ1-6; TCRdb outputs TRBD1, but without DNA this stays unchecked. CDR3 size: 13 residues. Germline lookup yields CDR1 SGDLS and CDR2 YYNGEE. CDR3: CTSSDQGRSPLHF.

The V and J genes are TRBV7-2 and TRBJ1-1. The germline CDR1 and CDR2 sequences are SGHTA and FQGNSA. CDR3 size: 13 residues. This chain's CDR3 is CASSRRVEFEAFF.

This chain links TRBV28 with TRBJ2-7; TCRdb lists TRBD2, though no DNA is available to test this call. Germline V lookup: CDR1 MDHEN, CDR2 SYDVKM. This CDR3 comprises 13 residues. The CDR3 reads CASHGAGHYEQYF.